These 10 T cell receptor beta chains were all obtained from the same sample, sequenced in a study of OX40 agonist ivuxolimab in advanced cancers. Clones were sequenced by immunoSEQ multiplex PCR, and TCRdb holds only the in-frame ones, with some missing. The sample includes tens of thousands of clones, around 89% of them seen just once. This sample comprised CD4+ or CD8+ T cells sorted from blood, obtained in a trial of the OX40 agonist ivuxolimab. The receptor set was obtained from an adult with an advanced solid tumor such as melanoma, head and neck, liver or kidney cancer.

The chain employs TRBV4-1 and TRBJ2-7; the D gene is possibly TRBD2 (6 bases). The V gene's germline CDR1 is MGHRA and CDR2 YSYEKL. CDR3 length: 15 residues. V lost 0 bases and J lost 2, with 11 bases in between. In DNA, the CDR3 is TGCGCCAGCAGCCAAGATCGGGGGATGGCCTACGAGCAGTACTTC. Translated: CASSQDRGMAYEQYF.

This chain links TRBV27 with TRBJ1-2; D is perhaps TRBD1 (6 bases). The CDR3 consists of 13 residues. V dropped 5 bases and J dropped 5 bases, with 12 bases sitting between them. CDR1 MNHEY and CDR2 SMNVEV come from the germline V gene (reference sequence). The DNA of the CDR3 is TGTGCCAGCAGTCAAGCCACAGGGTATGGCTACACCTTC. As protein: CASSQATGYGYTF.

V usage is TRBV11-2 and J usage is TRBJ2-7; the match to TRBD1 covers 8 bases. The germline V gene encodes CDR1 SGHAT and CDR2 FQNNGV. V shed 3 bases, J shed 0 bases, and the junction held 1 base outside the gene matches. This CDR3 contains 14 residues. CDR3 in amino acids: CASSLDRASYEQYF. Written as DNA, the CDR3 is TGTGCCAGCAGCTTGGACAGGGCCTCCTACGAGCAGTACTTC.

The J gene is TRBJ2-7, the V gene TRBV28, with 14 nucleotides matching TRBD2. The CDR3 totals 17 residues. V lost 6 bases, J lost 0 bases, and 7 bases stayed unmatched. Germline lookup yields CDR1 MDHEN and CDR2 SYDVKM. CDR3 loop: CASRGRTSGRFSYEQYF. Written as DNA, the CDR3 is TGTGCCAGCAGGGGAAGGACTAGCGGGAGGTTCTCCTACGAGCAGTACTTC.

CDR3 loop: CSVDPNGAGSTDTQYF. The CDR3 bases are TGCAGCGTTGACCCCAACGGGGCAGGGAGCACAGATACGCAGTATTTT. The chain uses TRBV29-1 and TRBJ2-3, with D perhaps matching TRBD1 or TRBD2 (5 bases each). This CDR3 is 16 amino acids long. CDR1 is SQVTM and CDR2 is ANQGSEA in the germline V gene. The V end was cut by 3 bases, the J end by 0 bases, with 16 bases between.

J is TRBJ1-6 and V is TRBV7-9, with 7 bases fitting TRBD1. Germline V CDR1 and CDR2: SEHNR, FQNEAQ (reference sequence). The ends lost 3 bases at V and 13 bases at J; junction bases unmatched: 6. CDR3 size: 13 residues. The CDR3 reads CASSLGQQSPLHF. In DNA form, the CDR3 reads TGTGCCAGCAGCTTGGGACAGCAGAGTCCCCTCCACTTT.

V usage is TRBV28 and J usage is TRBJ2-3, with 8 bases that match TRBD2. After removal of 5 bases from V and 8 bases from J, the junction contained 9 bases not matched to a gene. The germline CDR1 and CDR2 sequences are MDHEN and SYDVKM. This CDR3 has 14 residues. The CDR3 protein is CASSPPTSVGTQYF. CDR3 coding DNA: TGTGCCAGCAGTCCCCCGACTAGCGTAGGTACGCAGTATTTT.

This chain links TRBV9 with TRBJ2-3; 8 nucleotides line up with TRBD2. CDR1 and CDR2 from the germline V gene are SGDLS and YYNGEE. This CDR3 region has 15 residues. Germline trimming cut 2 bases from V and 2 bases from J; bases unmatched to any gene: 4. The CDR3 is CASSVIAGNTDTQYF. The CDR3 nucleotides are TGTGCCAGCAGCGTGATAGCGGGGAACACAGATACGCAGTATTTT.

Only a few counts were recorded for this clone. DNA for the CDR3: TGTGCCAGCAGCTCTAGCGGGGGGAGCTCCTACAATGAGCAGTTCTTC. Amino acid sequence: CASSSSGGSSYNEQFF. V gene TRBV13 combines with J gene TRBJ2-1; 11 bases fit TRBD2. Germline V gives CDR1 PRHDT, CDR2 FYEKMQ (reference sequence). V dropped 4 bases and J dropped 0; count of bases not matched to a gene: 2. This CDR3 contains 16 residues.

The CDR3 bases are TGCGCCAGCAGCTTGGTCTTGACTAGCGGGGCTAATGAGCAGTTCTTC. It is translated as CASSLVLTSGANEQFF. This rearrangement joins TRBV5-1 to TRBJ2-1; TRBD2 matches at 11 bases. This CDR3 contains 16 residues. V lost 0 bases, J lost 7 bases, and 6 bases stayed unmatched. Germline CDR1 is SGHRS and CDR2 is YFSETQ.